This TCR beta chain emerged from a study of blood T cell repertoires in COVID-19. CDR3 length: 20 residues. CDR1 is KGHSH and CDR2 is LQKENI in the germline V gene. J lost 0 bases, V lost 4 bases, and 12 bases had no gene match. Using immunoSEQ multiplex PCR, the repertoire was profiled, and TCRdb retains in-frame clones only, with some absent. The repertoire holds 110,000 to 150,000 clones, with approximately 80% as singletons. The receptor comes from a man aged 60 to 69 with active or convalescent COVID-19. Sequenced input: peripheral blood. The chain joins TRBV18 to TRBJ1-6; 10 bases agree with TRBD1. The CDR3 region is CASSLLRGDRGSSYNSPLHF. Here the CDR3 DNA reads TGTGCCAGCTCACTTCTGCGTGGGGACAGGGGAAGCTCCTATAATTCACCCCTCCACTTT.